Following are 18 T cell receptor beta chains from one sample sequenced in a study of T cells in Graves' hyperthyroidism and ophthalmopathy. Using RNA transcripts as the source, TCR beta CDR3 regions were amplified. Researchers ran a first-round RT-PCR on the TCR CDR3 using the HTBI primer set. Via MiXCR, TCRdb re-called the multiplex PCR reads, giving one row per CDR3 protein. Among roughly 240,000 distinct CDR3 sequences listed, roughly 22% were seen once. Sequencing was carried out using blood. Receptors originate from a woman aged 35 to 49 with Graves' ophthalmopathy.

This clonotype has a count of ten or more. This chain connects TRBV7-6 to TRBJ2-1; D is unclear. Germline V gene data show CDR1 as SGHVS and CDR2 as FNYEAQ. The CDR3 is 14 amino acids. The V end was cut by 4 bases, the J end by 4 bases, with 11 bases between. The CDR3: CASSSLPRYNEQFF. In DNA, the CDR3 is TGTGCCAGCAGCTCCCTACCCCGGTACAATGAGCAGTTCTTC.

This clonotype was found many times. The chain is built from TRBV12-3 or TRBV12-4 and TRBJ2-7; D might be TRBD1 or TRBD2, each matching 7 bases. This CDR3 region has 16 residues. V was cut by 5 bases and J by 4 bases, with 21 bases left in between. This CDR3 is CASSPGRGGGGYEQYF. The CDR3 nucleotides are TGTGCCAGCAGTCCGGGTAGGGGAGGGGGCGGATACGAGCAGTACTTC.

At least ten counts were recorded for this clonotype. This chain connects TRBV29-1 to TRBJ2-5; unclear D gene. The V end was cut by 3 bases, the J end by 0 bases, with 2 bases between. Germline CDR1 reads SQVTM; CDR2 reads ANQGSEA. The CDR3 runs to 11 residues. The CDR3 DNA is TGCAGCGTTGATCACCAAGAGACCCAGTACTTC. It codes for CSVDHQETQYF.

This chain connects TRBV6-1 to TRBJ1-1; 8 positions agree with TRBD1. CDR1 and CDR2 (germline): MNHNS, SASEGT. The V gene end was trimmed by 5 bases and the J gene end by 0 bases; junction bases not matched to a gene: 5. The length of the CDR3 is 15 residues. CDR3 DNA: TGTGCCAGCAGTACGGGACAGGACATGAACACTGAAGCTTTCTTT. This sequence encodes CASSTGQDMNTEAFF.

This clonotype was found many times. The genes are TRBV10-3 and TRBJ2-7, with D possibly matching TRBD2 (6 bases). This CDR3 is 15 amino acids long. Trimming removed 0 bases from V and 0 bases from J, with 9 bases in between. The germline V gene has CDR1 ENHRY and CDR2 SYGVKD. The CDR3 DNA sequence: TGTGCCATCAGTGAGTCGGGTAGCGGCTCCTACGAGCAGTACTTC. Protein sequence: CAISESGSGSYEQYF.

The sample holds many counts of this clonotype. The genes are TRBV20-1 and TRBJ1-5; D uncertain. V shed 3 bases and J shed 0 bases, with 9 bases lying between them. This CDR3 is 14 amino acids long. Germline CDR1 reads DFQATT; CDR2 reads SNEGSKA (reference sequence). In nucleotides, the CDR3 is TGCAGTGCTAGTGCCGCAAATAGCAATCAGCCCCAGCATTTT. This codes for CSASAANSNQPQHF.

This clonotype was counted at least ten times. The chain carries TRBV12-3 or TRBV12-4 and TRBJ1-1, with D perhaps matching TRBD1 (6 bases). This CDR3 has 14 residues. Deletions cut 6 bases from V and 0 bases from J, with 11 bases between. The CDR3 loop reads CASRSGQLNTEAFF. In DNA form, the CDR3 reads TGTGCCAGCAGAAGTGGACAGCTGAACACTGAAGCTTTCTTT.

On this clonotype itself: Sequence at one end of the junction differs from germline and may be a read error. The gene calls are TRBV19 and TRBJ2-7; the D call may be TRBD1 or TRBD2 (5 bases each). The CDR3 covers 15 residues. Germline V CDR1 and CDR2: LNHDA, SQIVND (reference sequence). The CDR3 DNA sequence: TGTGCCAGCAGTATTGCCGTGGGGGAGTTTTACGAGCAGTACTTC. It is translated as CASSIAVGEFYEQYF.

This clonotype was detected ten times or more. This chain links TRBV29-1 with TRBJ1-2; TRBD1 is a possible D gene (5 bases). The CDR3 covers 12 residues. Trimming left V 7 bases short and J 4 bases short, with 13 bases between. Germline lookup yields CDR1 SQVTM and CDR2 ANQGSEA. The CDR3 nucleotides read TGCAGCGCTTCAGGGAGCTCCTATGGCTACACCTTC. Translation: CSASGSSYGYTF.

This clonotype has only one observation. V gene TRBV27 combines with J gene TRBJ2-2; D remains unclear. Germline V gives CDR1 MNHEY, CDR2 SMNVEV (reference sequence). The CDR3 sequence is 16 residues long. V shed 3 bases and J shed 1 base, with 12 bases lying between them. For the CDR3, the DNA is TGTGCCAGCAGTTTTGGTATGGAGTTGAACACCGGGGAGCTGTTTTTT. This sequence encodes CASSFGMELNTGELFF.

In DNA, the CDR3 is TGTGCCACCAGTGATCCCTACTCTGGGGCCAACGTCCTGACTTTC. It translates to CATSDPYSGANVLTF. The chain couples TRBV24-1 to TRBJ2-6; D gene unclear. The CDR3 spans 15 residues. Germline V lookup: CDR1 KGHDR, CDR2 SFDVKD. V lost 3 bases, J lost 0 bases, and 5 bases lay in between.

There are many counts of this clonotype. The rearrangement links TRBV6-1 to TRBJ2-5, with 9 bases identical to TRBD2. Per germline, CDR1 MNHNS and CDR2 SASEGT. V dropped 2 bases and J dropped 4; count of bases not matched to a gene: 20. The CDR3 is 20 residues long. The CDR3 coding sequence is TGTGCCAGCAGTGAACTCCAGCGGGGGGCCGGAGGTAGTATGACAGAGACCCAGTACTTC. Protein: CASSELQRGAGGSMTETQYF.

Ten or more counts support this clonotype. The chain links TRBV19 to TRBJ2-5, with 9 bases aligning to TRBD1. Germline CDR1 is LNHDA and CDR2 is SQIVND (reference sequence). CDR3 length: 18 residues. Germline trimming cut 4 bases from V and 5 bases from J; bases unmatched to any gene: 17. CDR3 protein: CASSTFYRDRVDGETQYF. The CDR3 DNA follows: TGTGCCAGTAGTACCTTTTACCGGGACAGGGTCGATGGGGAGACCCAGTACTTC.

This clonotype was detected many times. CDR3: CSARAGRIRSYNSPLHF. The CDR3 region has the DNA TGCAGTGCTAGAGCGGGGAGAATACGTTCTTATAATTCACCCCTCCACTTT. This rearrangement joins TRBV20-1 to TRBJ1-6; D uncertain. Trimming stripped 1 base from V and 4 bases from J, with 17 bases between. Germline assignment: CDR1 DFQATT and CDR2 SNEGSKA (reference sequence). There are 17 residues in the CDR3.

The table lists this clonotype with many counts. The rearrangement uses TRBV27 and TRBJ1-2; weak D call: TRBD1 (5 bases). Trimming shortened V by 2 bases and J by 4 bases, and 8 bases separated the two germline ends. Per the germline V gene, CDR1 is MNHEY and CDR2 is SMNVEV (reference sequence). The CDR3 consists of 13 residues. CDR3 nucleotides: TGTGCCAGCAGTTTACAGGGTGGCTATGGCTACACCTTC. The encoded protein is CASSLQGGYGYTF.

This clonotype came up many times. V usage is TRBV10-3 and J usage is TRBJ1-1; D might be TRBD1 (5 bases). The CDR3 loop spans 15 amino acids. With 0 bases removed from V and 5 bases from J, the gap between germline ends came to 13 bases. Germline V gives CDR1 ENHRY, CDR2 SYGVKD. CDR3 sequence: CAISESPGRETEAFF. The CDR3 DNA is TGTGCCATCAGTGAGTCCCCAGGGAGGGAAACTGAAGCTTTCTTT.

This clonotype was counted at least ten times. This sequence joins TRBV6-5 and TRBJ2-7; D could derive from TRBD1 or TRBD2 (5 bases each). Germline-derived CDR1 and CDR2 are MNHEY and SVGAGI. The CDR3 is 16 residues long. V was shortened by 6 bases and J by 6 bases, with 24 bases between the two germline ends. The CDR3 DNA is TGTGCCAGCAGCCGTGCCGGGACGCTAACCGGCGGCGAGCAGTACTTC. Translation gives CASSRAGTLTGGEQYF.

This clonotype was picked up many times. A much larger clonotype is one base distant, so this may be a read error. This chain connects TRBV19 to TRBJ2-7, with TRBD2 matching over 7 bases. Germline V gives CDR1 LNHDA, CDR2 SQIVND (reference sequence). The CDR3 loop spans 16 amino acids. Trimming cost V 1 base and J 3 bases; bases outside gene matches: 9. The CDR3, as DNA: TGTGCCAGTAGTATAGGAGGGACTAACGGAGTCTACGAGCAGTACTTC. Translating gives CASSIGGTNGVYEQYF.